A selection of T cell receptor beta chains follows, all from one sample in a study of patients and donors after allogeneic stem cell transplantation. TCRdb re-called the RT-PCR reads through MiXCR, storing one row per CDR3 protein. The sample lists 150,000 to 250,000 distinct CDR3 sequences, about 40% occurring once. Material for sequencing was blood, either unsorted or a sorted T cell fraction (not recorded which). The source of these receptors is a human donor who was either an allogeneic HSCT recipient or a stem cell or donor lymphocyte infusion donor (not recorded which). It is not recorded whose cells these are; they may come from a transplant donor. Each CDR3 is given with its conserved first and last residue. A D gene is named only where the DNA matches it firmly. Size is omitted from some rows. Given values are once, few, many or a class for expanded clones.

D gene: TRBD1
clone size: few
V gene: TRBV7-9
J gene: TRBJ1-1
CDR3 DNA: TGTGCCAGCACCCGACCCCAGGGGGCGAGGACTGAAGCTTTCTTT
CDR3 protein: CASTRPQGARTEAFF

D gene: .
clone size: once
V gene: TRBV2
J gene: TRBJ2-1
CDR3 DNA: TGTGCCAGCAGTGAATGGACTTACAATGAGCAGTTCTTC
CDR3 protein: CASSEWTYNEQFF

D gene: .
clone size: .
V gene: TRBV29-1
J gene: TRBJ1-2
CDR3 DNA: TGCAGCGTTGATAGCGATAGACGGGGCCTCTATGGCTACACCTTC
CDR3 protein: CSVDSDRRGLYGYTF

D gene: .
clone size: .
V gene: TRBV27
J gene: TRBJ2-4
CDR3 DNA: TGTGCCAGCACTAACCTGCAGGGGGGGGCAACCAAAAACATTCAGTACTTC
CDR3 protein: CASTNLQGGATKNIQYF

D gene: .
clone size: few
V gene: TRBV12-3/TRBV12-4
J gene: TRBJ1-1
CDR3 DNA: TGTGCCAGCAGCCCGGGACCGCCGAACACTGAAGCTTTCTTT
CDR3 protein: CASSPGPPNTEAFF

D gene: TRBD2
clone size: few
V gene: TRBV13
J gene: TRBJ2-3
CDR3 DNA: TGTGCCAGCAGCCCATCAGCGGGAGGAGGAAATACGCAGTATTTT
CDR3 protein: CASSPSAGGGNTQYF

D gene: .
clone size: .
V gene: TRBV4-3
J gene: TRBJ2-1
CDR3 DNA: TGCGCCAGCAGACCCTCCGAGGTCCATTCCTACAATGAGCAGTTCTTC
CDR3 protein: CASRPSEVHSYNEQFF

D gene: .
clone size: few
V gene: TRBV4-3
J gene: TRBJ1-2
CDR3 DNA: TGCGCCAGCAGCCAGGAAAGGGCAGGACAGCTTTTTAGGGGCTACACCTTC
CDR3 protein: CASSQERAGQLFRGYTF

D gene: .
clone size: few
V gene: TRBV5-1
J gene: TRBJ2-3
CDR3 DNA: TGCGCCAGCAGCTTGGAGTGGGGCTACACAGATACGCAGTATTTT
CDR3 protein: CASSLEWGYTDTQYF

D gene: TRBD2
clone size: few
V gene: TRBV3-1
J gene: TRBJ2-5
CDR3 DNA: TGTGCCAGCAGCATCGGGACTATGGGCGGGGAGACCCAGTACTTC
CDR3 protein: CASSIGTMGGETQYF

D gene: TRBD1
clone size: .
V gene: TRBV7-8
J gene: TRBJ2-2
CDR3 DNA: TGTGCCAGCAGCGAGCCCGGACAGGGGAACACCGGGGAGCTGTTTTTT
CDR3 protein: CASSEPGQGNTGELFF

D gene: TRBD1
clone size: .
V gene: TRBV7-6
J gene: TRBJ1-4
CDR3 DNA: TGTGCCAGCAGCTTAGGGACAGGGGACGAAAAACTGTCTTTT
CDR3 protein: CASSLGTGDEKLSF

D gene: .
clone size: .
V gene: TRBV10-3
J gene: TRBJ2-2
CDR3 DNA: TGTGCCATCAGTGAGTCGAACACCGGGGAGCTGTTTTTT
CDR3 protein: CAISESNTGELFF

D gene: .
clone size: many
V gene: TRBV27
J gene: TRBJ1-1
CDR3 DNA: TGTGCCAGAGGGGGGGTGAACACTGAAGCTTTCTTT
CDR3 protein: CARGGVNTEAFF

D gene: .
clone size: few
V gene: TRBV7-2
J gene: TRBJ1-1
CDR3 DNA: TGTGCCAGCAGCCCCGGGACGAGGCTTGACACTGAAGCTTTCTTT
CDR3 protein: CASSPGTRLDTEAFF

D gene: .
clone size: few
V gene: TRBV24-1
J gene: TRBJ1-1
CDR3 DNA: TGTGCCACCACCAAGGGGACTGAAGCTTTCTTT
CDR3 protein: CATTKGTEAFF